The 14 T cell receptor beta chains in this list originate from one sample, sequenced in a study of cytomegalovirus exposure and HLA in healthy donors (dated by TCRdb to the late 2010s). Libraries were prepared through the immunoSEQ multiplex PCR assay. The multiplex PCR relied on a mix of 60 forward primers for TCR Vbeta segments and 13 reverse primers for TCR Jbeta segments. TCRdb retrieved this table from immuneACCESS and kept in-frame rearrangements only. Not all clones are present; in checked studies, unresolved V genes account for under half, and no reason is known for the remainder. This sample comprises some 89,000 clones, around three quarters of them detected only once. The top ten clones comprise approximately 8.9% of the sample. The sample was PBMCs. Receptors originate from a man aged 60 to 75 in good health and CMV-seronegative.

The chain joins TRBV11-2 to TRBJ2-5; TRBD1 is a possible D gene (6 bases). The CDR3 is made up of 13 amino acids. Trimming cost V 3 bases and J 3 bases, with 8 bases left between them. From germline, CDR1 is SGHAT and CDR2 FQNNGV. The CDR3 DNA reads as TGTGCCAGCAGCTTTAACAGGGAAGAGACCCAGTACTTC. As protein: CASSFNREETQYF.

The rearrangement joins TRBV25-1 to TRBJ1-1; D is undetermined. The CDR3 is made up of 13 amino acids. Germline V gives CDR1 MGHDK, CDR2 SYGVNS. Trimming pared 1 base from V and 7 bases from J, leaving 10 bases between. CDR3 protein: CASSELEPGEAFF. The CDR3 nucleotides read TGTGCCAGCAGTGAATTGGAACCGGGTGAAGCTTTCTTT. Supplemented by reference TRBV25-1 and TRBJ1-1, the full variable domain reads EADIYQTPRYLVIGTGKKITLECSQTMGHDKMYWYQQDPGMELHLIHYSYGVNSTEKGDLSSESTVSRIRTEHFPLTLESARPSHTSQYLCASSELEPGEAFFGQGTRLTVV.

This clone was counted a few times. The V call is TRBV28, the J call TRBJ1-1, with TRBD1 as a possible D gene (6 bases). This CDR3 is 15 amino acids long. V shed 2 bases and J shed 0 bases, with 10 bases lying between them. Germline loops: CDR1 MDHEN, CDR2 SYDVKM. The CDR3 DNA is TGTGCCAGCAGTTTACCTCGACAGGTGAACACTGAAGCTTTCTTT. Translated: CASSLPRQVNTEAFF.

The chain recombines TRBV5-3 with TRBJ1-2; a weak D match, TRBD1 (6 bases). TRBV5-3 is classed as an ORF, of uncertain function. Trimming pared 1 base from V and 4 bases from J, leaving 17 bases between. This CDR3 comprises 16 residues. The CDR3 DNA sequence: TGTGCCAGAAGCTTGCCGGGGCAGGGGAAACCCTATGGCTACACCTTC. Protein sequence: CARSLPGQGKPYGYTF.

This chain joins TRBV5-1 and TRBJ2-7, with 11 bases matching TRBD2. The J segment lost 3 bases and the V segment lost 5 bases, leaving 1 base of the junction unmatched. Germline V lookup: CDR1 SGHRS, CDR2 YFSETQ. This CDR3 has 13 amino acids. This CDR3 reads CASSTSGGYEQYF. CDR3 nucleotides: TGCGCCAGCAGTACTAGCGGGGGCTACGAGCAGTACTTC.

This clone was observed a handful of times. The chain couples TRBV5-1 to TRBJ2-3; weak D call: TRBD2 (5 bases). The ends were cut back, 3 bases at V and 3 bases at J, with 14 bases in the middle. Germline V gene data show CDR1 as SGHRS and CDR2 as YFSETQ. There are 15 residues in the CDR3. DNA for the CDR3: TGCGCCAGCAGCTCGAGCGGTCCCTTTACAGATACGCAGTATTTT. Residues: CASSSSGPFTDTQYF.

The rearrangement joins TRBV7-9 to TRBJ2-4, with D possibly TRBD1 on 5 matching bases. V gave up 3 bases and J gave up 10 bases, with 13 bases separating them. Germline CDR1 reads SEHNR; CDR2 reads FQNEAQ (reference sequence). This CDR3 contains 13 residues. The CDR3 DNA follows: TGTGCCAGCAGCTTTTCACAGGATGATATTCAGTACTTC. This translates into CASSFSQDDIQYF. Together with reference TRBV7-9 and TRBJ2-4, the CDR3 gives the full variable domain: DTGVSQNPRHKITKRGQNVTFRCDPISEHNRLYWYRQTLGQGPEFLTYFQNEAQLEKSRLLSDRFSAERPKGSFSTLEIQRTEQGDSAMYLCASSFSQDDIQYFGAGTRLSVL.

The chain links TRBV2 to TRBJ1-3; no firm D call. The V and J ends lost 8 bases and 1 base respectively, with 9 bases between them. Germline-derived CDR1 and CDR2 are SNHLY and FYNNEI. The CDR3 is 13 residues long. As DNA, the CDR3 is TGTGCCAGCGGGCGGGAATCTGGAAACACCATATATTTT. Its translation: CASGRESGNTIYF.

V usage is TRBV2 and J usage is TRBJ2-6; no clear D. V lost 7 bases to trimming and J lost 1 base, with 5 bases between them. The CDR3 covers 13 residues. Germline values: CDR1 SNHLY, CDR2 FYNNEI. CDR3 sequence (DNA): TGTGCCAGCACCTTTTCTGGGGCCAACGTCCTGACTTTC. Its protein is CASTFSGANVLTF.

V usage is TRBV6-6 and J usage is TRBJ1-1; D is uncertain. V lost 4 bases and J lost 2, with 8 bases in between. This CDR3 contains 13 residues. Per the germline V gene, CDR1 is MNHNY and CDR2 is SVGAGI (reference sequence). For the CDR3, the DNA is TGTGCCAGCAGTTTGGCCAGAAACACTGAAGCTTTCTTT. Translating gives CASSLARNTEAFF.

This clone occurred a few times. The CDR3, as DNA: TGTAGAGTAGGGAGCTCCTACGAGCAGTACTTC. Protein product: CRVGSSYEQYF. This chain links TRBV28 with TRBJ2-7; a possible D gene is TRBD2 (5 bases). The germline V gene encodes CDR1 MDHEN and CDR2 SYDVKM. This CDR3 has 11 residues.

The chain links TRBV5-4 to TRBJ2-5, with D perhaps TRBD2 (6 bases). V shed 1 base and J shed 4 bases, with 14 bases lying between them. The CDR3 is made up of 15 amino acids. Germline CDR1 is SGHNT and CDR2 is YYREEE (reference sequence). CDR3 DNA: TGTGCCAGCAGCTTGCCGGGGAGGAGTGGAGAGACCCAGTACTTC. It yields the protein CASSLPGRSGETQYF.

The chain is built from TRBV21-1 and TRBJ2-1; TRBD2, as called in the table, went unchecked against the DNA. TRBV21-1 is a listed pseudogene. The CDR3 is made up of 14 amino acids. The CDR3: CASSRFRSPREQFF. CDR3 in DNA: TGTGCCAGCAGCAGGTTCCGCAGCCCTAGGGAGCAGTTCTTC.

The rearrangement links TRBV19 to TRBJ2-7, with 8 bases matching TRBD2. CDR1 is LNHDA and CDR2 is SQIVND in the germline V gene (reference sequence). V lost 2 bases and J lost 6; bases outside the gene matches: 6. This CDR3 is built from 14 residues. In DNA form, the CDR3 reads TGTGCCAGTAGTATAACCGGGAGGGCCTCCGAGCAGTACTTC. Residues: CASSITGRASEQYF.